One sample yielded the 23 T cell receptor beta chains listed below, sequenced in a study of T cells in localized non-small cell lung cancer. The repertoire was sequenced with immunoSEQ multiplex PCR; TCRdb's copy has only in-frame clones and lacks some. The sample includes about 70,000 clones, roughly 90% of them seen just once. The specimen comprised peripheral blood, sampled before any cancer treatment. The receptors were sampled from a male donor at least 60 years old with stage III squamous cell lung carcinoma.

V and J are TRBV27 and TRBJ2-2; D gene uncertain. Germline values: CDR1 MNHEY, CDR2 SMNVEV (reference sequence). Trimming took off 4 bases at V and 8 bases at J, with 8 bases between the two ends. This CDR3 is 12 amino acids long. CDR3 sequence: CASSSPKGELFF. The CDR3 DNA is TGTGCCAGCAGTTCCCCCAAAGGGGAGCTGTTTTTT.

The chain has TRBV7-9 and TRBJ2-1; 7 bases agree with TRBD2. This CDR3 is built from 16 residues. Losses at the gene ends were 2 bases for V and 3 bases for J; bases not matched to a gene: 7. In germline, CDR1 is SEHNR, CDR2 FQNEAQ (reference sequence). The CDR3 spells CASSLLRGLFYNEQFF. The CDR3 bases are TGTGCCAGCAGCTTACTGCGGGGACTATTCTACAATGAGCAGTTCTTC.

The chain employs TRBV6-4 and TRBJ2-2; D may match TRBD1 or TRBD2 (6 bases each). The CDR3 has 16 residues. With 3 bases removed from V and 4 bases from J, the gap between germline ends came to 15 bases. The germline CDR1 and CDR2 sequences are MRHNA and SNTAGT. In nucleotides, the CDR3 is TGTGCCAGCAGTGAATCCCCGGGGGCAGGCACCGGGGAGCTGTTTTTT. Protein sequence: CASSESPGAGTGELFF.

CDR3 loop: CASSPGQGGNTIYF. The CDR3 region has the DNA TGTGCCAGCTCACCCGGACAGGGGGGGAACACCATATATTTT. This sequence joins TRBV18 and TRBJ1-3, with 10 positions matching TRBD1. CDR3 length: 14 residues. With V trimmed by 3 bases and J by 7 bases, 3 bases remained unmatched. Germline CDR1 KGHSH, CDR2 LQKENI. The entire variable domain, with the rest obtained from reference TRBV18 and TRBJ1-3, is as follows: NAGVMQNPRHLVRRRGQEARLRCSPMKGHSHVYWYRQLPEEGLKFMVYLQKENIIDESGMPKERFSAEFPKEGPSILRIQQVVRGDSAAYFCASSPGQGGNTIYFGEGSWLTVV.

This sequence joins TRBV21-1 and TRBJ1-3; TRBD1 is taken as the D call from the table, unchecked against the DNA. TRBV21-1 is a pseudogene. This CDR3 comprises 18 residues. In DNA, the CDR3 is TGTGCCAGCAGCAAGTCAGGCCCGCTAAGTCTCTCTGGAAACACCATATATTTT. Translation: CASSKSGPLSLSGNTIYF.

This chain connects TRBV11-2 to TRBJ1-4; D may be TRBD1 (5 bases). V was pared by 5 bases and J by 11 bases, with 21 bases between. The CDR3 length is 15 residues. CDR1 and CDR2 from the germline V gene are SGHAT and FQNNGV. The CDR3 loop is CASSQGRDPEGKLFF. The CDR3 nucleotides read TGTGCCAGCAGCCAAGGACGGGACCCCGAGGGGAAACTGTTTTTT.

The chain joins TRBV4-1 to TRBJ1-2, with a weak D call TRBD1 (6 bases). The CDR3 has 18 residues. Trimming took 2 bases from V and 0 from J, leaving 19 bases between them. In germline, CDR1 is MGHRA, CDR2 YSYEKL. CDR3 residues: CASSQIRDKLSPNYGYTF. CDR3 bases: TGCGCCAGCAGCCAAATCCGGGACAAACTTTCACCTAACTATGGCTACACCTTC.

CDR3 sequence: CASSLALGTETQYF. CDR3 sequence (DNA): TGTGCCAGCAGCTTGGCCTTAGGGACCGAGACCCAGTACTTC. The J gene is TRBJ2-5, the V gene TRBV5-8; perhaps D is TRBD1 or TRBD2 (5 bases each). The CDR3 is made up of 14 amino acids. Trimming removed 0 bases from V and 5 bases from J, with 11 bases in between. CDR1 is SGHTS, CDR2 YDEGEE, per germline. Full variable domain (remainder filled in from reference TRBV5-8 and TRBJ2-5): EAGVTQSPTHLIKTRGQQATLRCSPISGHTSVYWYQQALGLGLQFLLWYDEGEERNRGNFPPRFSGRQFPNYSSELNVNALELEDSALYLCASSLALGTETQYFGPGTRLLVL.

In this sample, this clone turned up once. V gene TRBV7-2 combines with J gene TRBJ2-7; D gene unclear. Germline CDR1 SGHTA, CDR2 FQGNSA. Trimming cost V 0 bases and J 7 bases, with 13 bases left between them. The CDR3 length is 14 residues. The CDR3 DNA reads as TGTGCCAGCAGCTTAGCCTCTCCCAAAGGGGAGCAGTACTTC. Translated: CASSLASPKGEQYF.

The genes are TRBV14 and TRBJ2-5, with D unclear. Germline-derived CDR1 and CDR2 are SGHDN and FVKESK. Trimming left V 0 bases short and J 5 bases short, with 10 bases between. CDR3 length: 14 amino acids. CDR3 sequence: CASSQDRRSETQYF. In DNA form, the CDR3 reads TGTGCCAGCAGCCAAGATCGGCGGTCGGAGACCCAGTACTTC.

The DNA for the CDR3 is TGTGCCAGCAGCCCGTCGCTAGCAGGGACCCAGTACTTC. It encodes CASSPSLAGTQYF. The chain recombines TRBV7-2 with TRBJ2-5; D possibly corresponds to TRBD2 (5 bases). The ends were cut back, 5 bases at V and 7 bases at J, with 14 bases in the middle. CDR3 size: 13 residues. The germline gives CDR1 SGHTA, CDR2 FQGNSA.

This clone was seen a few times. CDR3 DNA sequence: TGTGCCAGCAGCCCAAGGACAGGGAGCCATGGCTACACCTTC. Its protein is CASSPRTGSHGYTF. The V gene is TRBV7-6, the J gene TRBJ1-2, with 8 bases that match TRBD1. Germline V lookup: CDR1 SGHVS, CDR2 FNYEAQ. V gave up 5 bases and J gave up 6 bases; unmatched junction bases: 8. CDR3 length: 14 amino acids.

V and J are TRBV2 and TRBJ2-5; perhaps TRBD1 as D (5 bases). The CDR3 has 11 amino acids. CDR1 is SNHLY, CDR2 FYNNEI, per germline. Deletions cut 6 bases from V and 5 bases from J, with 7 bases between. The CDR3 DNA is TGTGCCAGCAGGAAGGGGGAGACCCAGTACTTC. It translates to CASRKGETQYF.

The chain recombines TRBV7-2 with TRBJ2-5, with 7 bases lining up with TRBD1. The DNA end is a closer match to TRBJ2-7, so the J assignment may be wrong. CDR3 length: 15 residues. Germline-derived CDR1 and CDR2 are SGHTA and FQGNSA. CDR3 nucleotide sequence: TGTGCCAGCAGCTTTGGTGACAGGGTATCGGGCGAGCAGTACTTC. This sequence encodes CASSFGDRVSGEQYF.

The chain uses TRBV6-1 and TRBJ2-1; D call uncertain. Deletions cut 5 bases from V and 6 bases from J, with 11 bases between. The CDR3 has 13 amino acids. Per the germline V gene, CDR1 is MNHNS and CDR2 is SASEGT. This chain's CDR3 is CASSLEPGNEQFF. The CDR3 nucleotides are TGTGCCAGCAGTCTCGAGCCGGGCAATGAGCAGTTCTTC.

The table lists this clone with a few counts. J is TRBJ1-1 and V is TRBV30, with a tentative D call TRBD1 (5 bases). The CDR3 length is 15 residues. Germline V lookup: CDR1 GTSNPN, CDR2 SVGIG (reference sequence). V was shortened by 2 bases and J by 3 bases, with 16 bases between the two germline ends. CDR3 in amino acids: CAWSTGTTWDTEAFF. CDR3 nucleotide sequence: TGTGCCTGGAGTACCGGGACGACCTGGGACACTGAAGCTTTCTTT.

This clone was observed once. The CDR3 loop is CASSEWASGGPQYF. In nucleotides, the CDR3 is TGTGCCAGCAGTGAATGGGCTAGCGGGGGGCCCCAGTACTTC. The gene calls are TRBV6-4 and TRBJ2-5, with TRBD2 matching 11 bases. This CDR3 is built from 14 residues. With V trimmed by 3 bases and J by 9 bases, 6 bases remained unmatched. Germline CDR1 is MRHNA and CDR2 is SNTAGT.

This chain uses TRBV18 with TRBJ2-7; TRBD1 matches at 8 bases. J lost 3 bases, V lost 3 bases, and 22 bases had no gene match. There are 20 residues in the CDR3. The germline V gene has CDR1 KGHSH and CDR2 LQKENI. The CDR3, as DNA: TGTGCCAGCTCACCCCGTTTCCGCGACAGGGGTCCCCCCTTGGGCTACGAGCAGTACTTC. Translated, it gives CASSPRFRDRGPPLGYEQYF.

The J gene is TRBJ1-2, the V gene TRBV6-5, with D possibly matching TRBD1 (5 bases). Germline values: CDR1 MNHEY, CDR2 SVGAGI. V was pared by 0 bases and J by 4 bases, with 6 bases between. The CDR3 sequence is 13 residues long. The CDR3 DNA sequence: TGTGCCAGCAGTTACTCGGGACTCTATGGCTACACCTTC. Translation gives CASSYSGLYGYTF.

The rearrangement joins TRBV7-9 to TRBJ2-7, with 9 bases that match TRBD1. Per the germline V gene, CDR1 is SEHNR and CDR2 is FQNEAQ (reference sequence). The CDR3 has 16 residues. V lost 5 bases, J lost 5 bases, and 13 bases stayed unmatched. CDR3 DNA sequence: TGTGCCAGCAGCACCCGGGGACAGGGTCTCCTCGACGAGCAGTACTTC. It yields the protein CASSTRGQGLLDEQYF.

This chain connects TRBV19 to TRBJ2-7; 9 positions agree with TRBD1. V shed 3 bases, J shed 7 bases, and the junction held 7 bases outside the gene matches. CDR3 length equals 14 residues. CDR1 is LNHDA and CDR2 is SQIVND in the germline V gene (reference sequence). The CDR3 loop reads CASSIRTGGQEQYF. The CDR3 coding sequence is TGTGCCAGTAGTATCCGAACAGGGGGCCAGGAGCAGTACTTC.

This chain links TRBV18 with TRBJ2-5, with D unclear. Germline assignment: CDR1 KGHSH and CDR2 LQKENI. The CDR3 totals 12 residues. V shed 4 bases and J shed 5 bases, with 8 bases lying between them. The DNA of the CDR3 is TGTGCCAGCTCACGGTCCTCGGAGACCCAGTACTTC. It specifies CASSRSSETQYF.

The chain links TRBV29-1 to TRBJ2-3; TRBD1 might be the D (5 bases). V gave up 6 bases and J gave up 5 bases, with 15 bases separating them. The CDR3 runs to 13 residues. The germline CDR1 and CDR2 sequences are SQVTM and ANQGSEA. CDR3 sequence reads: CSVAGKLRDTQYF. The CDR3 region has the DNA TGCAGCGTAGCAGGGAAATTGAGAGATACGCAGTATTTT.